The source of this T cell receptor beta chain is a study of T-cell reconstitution after alpha-beta-depleted transplantation in children. Unique molecular identifiers were incorporated when the TCRbeta library was constructed. TCRdb re-called the PCR reads with MiXCR, one entry per CDR3 protein. Found here are approximately 980,000 distinct CDR3 sequences, roughly 29% of them singletons; the top ten hold approximately 30%. Study observations and caveats: Reportedly, only several hundred clones from non-depleted graft cells drove alpha-beta T-cell counts at about two months. Newly produced T cells mostly accounted for T-cell counts and diversity one year post-transplant.

The CDR3 has 16 residues. Germline loops: CDR1 SGHRS, CDR2 YFSETQ. V gave up 4 bases and J gave up 0 bases, with 15 bases separating them. This clonotype was seen a few times. Its antigen is currently unknown. The chain employs TRBV5-1 and TRBJ2-3; D is uncertain. This receptor was identified in a boy under two years old who had a stem cell transplant for SCID, so the T cells may come from the graft donor. This material consisted of PBMCs, mostly from graft donor cells, taken 360 days after TCRalphabeta/CD19-depleted stem cell transplant. DNA of the CDR3: TGCGCCAGCAGCATGTATGTGGGGTCTAGCACAGATACGCAGTATTTT. As protein: CASSMYVGSSTDTQYF.